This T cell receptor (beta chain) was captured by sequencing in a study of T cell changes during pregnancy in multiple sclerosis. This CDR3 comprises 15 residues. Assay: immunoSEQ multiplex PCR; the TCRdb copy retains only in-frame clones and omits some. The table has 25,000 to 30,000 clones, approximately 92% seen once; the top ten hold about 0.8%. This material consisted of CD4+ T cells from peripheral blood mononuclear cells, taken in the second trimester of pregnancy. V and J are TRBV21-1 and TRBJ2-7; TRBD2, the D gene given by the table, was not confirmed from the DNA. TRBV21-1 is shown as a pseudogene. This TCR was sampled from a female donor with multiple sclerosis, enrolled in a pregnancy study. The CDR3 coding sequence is TGTGCCAGCAGTGAAGCGCTACACGTGTTAGACGAGCAGTACTTC. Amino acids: CASSEALHVLDEQYF.